The 18 T cell receptor beta chains below come from one sample, sequenced in a study of technical replicates of blood from several donors. Only in-frame clones appear in the TCRdb table, and some are missing; sequencing was by immunoSEQ multiplex PCR. The sample gives approximately 12,000 clones, roughly 79% of which show up once; more than 12% is in the top ten. The sample comprised PBMCs. The source is a human donor in good health.

As to this clone: The junction shows a germline mismatch at one end, possibly a read error. The chain recombines TRBV14 with TRBJ1-4; no clear D. CDR1 is SGHDN, CDR2 FVKESK, per germline. The CDR3 covers 15 residues. The CDR3 spells CASRQGYSLNEKLFF. As DNA, the CDR3 is TGTGCCAGCAGGCAAGGATACAGCCTTAATGAAAAACTGTTTTTT.

This clone occurred a few times. The genes are TRBV18 and TRBJ2-1; D is perhaps TRBD2 (6 bases). V lost 0 bases and J lost 2, with 11 bases in between. Germline V gene sequence: CDR1 KGHSH, CDR2 LQKENI. The CDR3 is 16 amino acids. CDR3 residues: CASSPPSSGPYNEQFF. As DNA, the CDR3 is TGTGCCAGCTCACCACCGAGTAGCGGCCCCTACAATGAGCAGTTCTTC.

This sequence joins TRBV28 and TRBJ2-7; tentative D call: TRBD2 (6 bases). Germline V lookup: CDR1 MDHEN, CDR2 SYDVKM. V shed 2 bases and J shed 7 bases, with 15 bases lying between them. The CDR3 length is 14 residues. The CDR3, as DNA: TGTGCCAGCAGTTTAGCCGGGGAGGCCTCGGAGCAGTACTTC. Amino acid sequence: CASSLAGEASEQYF.

The CDR3 DNA sequence: TGTGCCAGCAGCTTAGGACGGGGCAATGAGCAGTTCTTC. It yields the protein CASSLGRGNEQFF. This sequence joins TRBV13 and TRBJ2-1, with a weak D call TRBD2 (5 bases). CDR1 and CDR2 (germline): PRHDT, FYEKMQ (reference sequence). CDR3 length: 13 residues. V was pared by 0 bases and J by 6 bases, with 6 bases between.

The rearrangement links TRBV30 to TRBJ2-5; TRBD2 matches at 16 bases. Germline CDR1 is GTSNPN and CDR2 is SVGIG (reference sequence). The V and J ends lost 0 bases and 5 bases, in that order; junction bases with no gene match: 9. The CDR3 runs 18 residues. The CDR3 loop is CAWSVLGLAGGRSETQYF. Here the CDR3 DNA reads TGTGCCTGGAGTGTACTGGGACTAGCGGGAGGGAGAAGCGAGACCCAGTACTTC.

The chain links TRBV19 to TRBJ2-1; 11 nucleotides align to TRBD2. This CDR3 contains 15 residues. Trimming cost V 0 bases and J 9 bases; bases outside gene matches: 4. Per germline, CDR1 LNHDA and CDR2 SQIVND (reference sequence). The CDR3 region has the DNA TGTGCCAGTAGTATAGAACTAGCGGGAGTAGGTGAGCAGTTCTTC. The encoded protein is CASSIELAGVGEQFF.

The DNA of the CDR3 is TGTGCCTGGGGGCGGACAGGGTACTACGAGCAGTACTTC. Its translation is CAWGRTGYYEQYF. This chain joins TRBV30 and TRBJ2-7; 8 bases fit TRBD1. There are 13 residues in the CDR3. Germline lookup yields CDR1 GTSNPN and CDR2 SVGIG (reference sequence). With 5 bases clipped from V and 3 bases from J, the junction kept 6 bases outside the gene matches.

The chain carries TRBV5-4 and TRBJ2-7; 7 nucleotides agree with TRBD2. The germline CDR1 and CDR2 sequences are SGHNT and YYREEE (reference sequence). Trimming at V came to 5 bases and at J to 3 bases, leaving 5 bases not matched to a gene. CDR3 length: 13 residues. CDR3 sequence: CASSGGGIYEQYF. The CDR3 DNA reads TGTGCCAGCAGTGGGGGGGGGATCTACGAGCAGTACTTC.

CDR3 amino acids: CASSLTGENHEQFF. CDR3 in DNA: TGCGCCAGCAGCTTGACGGGAGAGAACCATGAGCAGTTCTTC. This chain links TRBV5-1 with TRBJ2-1; D may be TRBD2 (6 bases). Trimming pared 1 base from V and 8 bases from J, leaving 13 bases between. Per the germline V gene, CDR1 is SGHRS and CDR2 is YFSETQ. The CDR3 totals 14 residues.

This clone was counted between two and nine times. V gene TRBV5-1 combines with J gene TRBJ1-1; D ambiguous. The CDR3 consists of 15 residues. Germline V lookup: CDR1 SGHRS, CDR2 YFSETQ. Trimming stripped 0 bases from V and 1 base from J, with 10 bases between. For the CDR3, the DNA is TGCGCCAGCAGCTTGGGTACGGTGTGGAACACTGAAGCTTTCTTT. Amino acids: CASSLGTVWNTEAFF. The whole variable domain, filled in from reference TRBV5-1 and TRBJ1-1, reads KAGVTQTPRYLIKTRGQQVTLSCSPISGHRSVSWYQQTPGQGLQFLFEYFSETQRNKGNFPGRFSGRQFSNSRSEMNVSTLELGDSALYLCASSLGTVWNTEAFFGQGTRLTVV.

This chain joins TRBV6-5 and TRBJ2-6; maybe TRBD1 (5 bases). From germline, CDR1 is MNHEY and CDR2 SVGAGI. This CDR3 has 15 amino acids. V was clipped by 4 bases and J by 0 bases, with 7 bases between them. CDR3 loop: CASSFRDSGANVLTF. The CDR3 DNA follows: TGTGCCAGCAGTTTCAGGGACTCTGGGGCCAACGTCCTGACTTTC.

J is TRBJ1-5 and V is TRBV7-8, with D hard to call. Germline loops: CDR1 SGHVS, CDR2 FQNEAQ. V was cut by 2 bases and J by 4 bases, with 6 bases left in between. The CDR3 spans 13 residues. The CDR3 nucleotides are TGTGCCAGCAGCTTATTAGAAAATCAGCCCCAGCATTTT. It codes for CASSLLENQPQHF.

The rearrangement uses TRBV30 and TRBJ1-1; D gene uncertain. V gave up 5 bases and J gave up 0 bases, with 10 bases separating them. CDR1 GTSNPN and CDR2 SVGIG come from the germline V gene (reference sequence). The CDR3 has 13 amino acids. In nucleotides, the CDR3 is TGTGCCTGGGGCTTCGGAGTGAACACTGAAGCTTTCTTT. It translates to CAWGFGVNTEAFF.

The CDR3 loop reads CASSATGLADYEQYF. CDR3 nucleotide sequence: TGTGCCAGCAGCGCGACGGGACTAGCGGATTACGAGCAGTACTTC. This rearrangement joins TRBV5-4 to TRBJ2-7, with 11 bases matching TRBD2. The V gene's germline CDR1 is SGHNT and CDR2 YYREEE (reference sequence). V lost 4 bases and J lost 4; bases outside the gene matches: 7. This CDR3 is 15 amino acids long. Full variable domain (rest looked up from reference TRBV5-4 and TRBJ2-7): ETGVTQSPTHLIKTRGQQVTLRCSSQSGHNTVSWYQQALGQGPQFIFQYYREEENGRGNFPPRFSGLQFPNYSSELNVNALELDDSALYLCASSATGLADYEQYFGPGTRLTVT.

CDR3 sequence: CASSLEQPSYEQYF. For the CDR3, the DNA is TGCGCCAGCAGCTTGGAACAGCCATCCTACGAGCAGTACTTC. The rearrangement uses TRBV5-1 and TRBJ2-7; D not resolved. The CDR3 sequence is 14 residues long. The germline CDR1 and CDR2 sequences are SGHRS and YFSETQ. V gave up 0 bases and J gave up 1 base, with 8 bases separating them.

The rearrangement links TRBV6-1 to TRBJ2-3; the D is unclear. V gave up 7 bases and J gave up 3 bases, with 14 bases separating them. The CDR3 runs 14 residues. The germline gives CDR1 MNHNS, CDR2 SASEGT. Here the CDR3 DNA reads TGTGCCAGCAAGACAAGAAATCCTACAGATACGCAGTATTTT. Translation gives CASKTRNPTDTQYF.

The rearrangement joins TRBV6-5 to TRBJ1-5, with D possibly matching TRBD1 (5 bases). The germline gives CDR1 MNHEY, CDR2 SVGAGI. The CDR3 has 15 residues. Between the trimmed V and J ends, which lost 7 bases and 0 bases, there was a span of 13 bases. The CDR3 DNA follows: TGTGCCAGCAAAAAGGGAGGGGATAGCAATCAGCCCCAGCATTTT. Its translation: CASKKGGDSNQPQHF.

This clone appeared once. DNA for the CDR3: TGCGCCAGCAGCTACGAAGGGGGGGTAGGGCAGTACTTC. This encodes CASSYEGGVGQYF. The chain combines TRBV5-1 with TRBJ2-7; perhaps TRBD2 as D (7 bases). The CDR3 has 13 amino acids. Per the germline V gene, CDR1 is SGHRS and CDR2 is YFSETQ. V was shortened by 3 bases and J by 9 bases, with 16 bases between the two germline ends.